This entry concerns a single TCR beta chain. Its antigen is unidentified. The protocol was immunoSEQ multiplex PCR, while the TCRdb copy is restricted to in-frame clones and leaves out a portion. Of 6,000 to 9,000 clones in the sample, roughly 70% are singletons; the top ten hold 30% to 45%. This sample is drawn from a study of OX40 agonist ivuxolimab in advanced cancers. General study points: CD8+ T cells showed, on average, more clonal expansion than CD4+ cells. Not determined was the antigen specificity of the expanded peripheral T cells.

Blood samples were obtained at baseline, cycle 4 day 1, and cycle 7 day 1. In germline, CDR1 is MNHEY, CDR2 SMNVEV (reference sequence). This CDR3 is built from 15 residues. The ends lost 1 base at V and 7 bases at J; junction bases unmatched: 6. The origin of this receptor is an adult with an advanced solid tumor such as melanoma, head and neck, liver or kidney cancer. This rearrangement joins TRBV27 to TRBJ2-7; 11 nucleotides agree with TRBD2. Sequencing used CD4+ or CD8+ T cells sorted from blood, obtained in a trial of the OX40 agonist ivuxolimab. DNA for the CDR3: TGTGCCAGCAGTTTATTTCTAGCGGGAGGTCAGGAGCAGTACTTC. Translated, it gives CASSLFLAGGQEQYF.